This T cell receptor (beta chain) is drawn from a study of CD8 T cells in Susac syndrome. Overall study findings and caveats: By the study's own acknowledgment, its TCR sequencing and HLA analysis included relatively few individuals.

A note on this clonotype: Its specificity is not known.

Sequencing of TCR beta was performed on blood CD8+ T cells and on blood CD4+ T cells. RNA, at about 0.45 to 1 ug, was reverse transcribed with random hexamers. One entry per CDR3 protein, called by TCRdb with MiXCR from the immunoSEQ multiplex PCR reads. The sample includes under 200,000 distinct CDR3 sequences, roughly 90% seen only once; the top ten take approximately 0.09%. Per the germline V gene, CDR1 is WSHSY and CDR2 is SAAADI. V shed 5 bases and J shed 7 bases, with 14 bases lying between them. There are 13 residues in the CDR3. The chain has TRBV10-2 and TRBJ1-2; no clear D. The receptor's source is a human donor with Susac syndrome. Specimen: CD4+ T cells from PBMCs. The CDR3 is CASSHPDSGGYTF. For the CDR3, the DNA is TGCGCCAGCAGTCACCCCGACTCGGGTGGCTACACCTTC.